This T cell receptor beta chain was identified during a study of blood T cell repertoires in COVID-19. About the research overall: In each case, the material was cDNA or gDNA derived from T cells, B-cell-depleted T cells, or PBMCs.

The V gene's germline CDR1 is SGHTA and CDR2 FQGNSA. Trimming shortened V by 4 bases and J by 6 bases, and 13 bases separated the two germline ends. The CDR3 is 13 residues long. One Seattle source followed patients from active infection through their disease course. Authors' analysis steps: For nucleated cells, counts were estimated from reference gene primer amplification. Libraries were prepared by immunoSEQ multiplex PCR; TCRdb keeps only in-frame clonotypes and omits some of them. V, J and clone size are those of that table, while D and trimming were read from the DNA. The sample has around 300,000 clones, about 93% seen once.

The source is a woman aged 30 to 39 with COVID-19, enrolled during active disease. The sample consisted of peripheral blood. The V call is TRBV7-2, the J call TRBJ2-7; TRBD2 is a possible D gene (6 bases). The CDR3, as DNA: TGTGCCAGCAGCTCCACGCCCGGGGGCGAGCAGTACTTC. Amino acids: CASSSTPGGEQYF.